This entry is about one T cell receptor beta chain. This entry is derived from a study of shared clonotypes between healthy human individuals. V shed 1 base, J shed 6 bases, and the junction held 10 bases outside the gene matches. The CDR3 runs to 16 residues. CDR1 and CDR2 from the germline V gene are SQVTM and ANQGSEA. It was 300 ng DNA, tens of thousands of T cell genomes, that went into each replicate PCR of unsorted PBMC. Produced via immunoSEQ multiplex PCR; TCRdb's table is partial and in-frame only. There are approximately 500,000 clones in the sample; roughly 85% occur only once, and approximately 12% lies in the top ten.

Sequences were obtained from PBMCs. The rearrangement uses TRBV29-1 and TRBJ2-3, with 10 bases matching TRBD1. This receptor was obtained from a woman aged 40 to 50 in good health. Some clones in this sample may be carry-over from other donors' samples. The CDR3 DNA is TGCAGCGTTGAAGGCTCCGGGACAGGGGTAATCGATACGCAGTATTTT. Its protein product is CSVEGSGTGVIDTQYF.